The rows below give T cell receptor beta chains drawn from one sample of a study of cytomegalovirus exposure and HLA in healthy donors. The protocol was immunoSEQ multiplex PCR, while the TCRdb copy is restricted to in-frame clones and leaves out a portion. Among some 150,000 clones listed, 77% were seen once. Sequencing was done on a sample of PBMCs. Every receptor here comes from a woman in her thirties or forties in good health and CMV-seronegative. Each CDR3 is given with its conserved first and last residue. Fields, in order: V gene, clone size, D gene, J gene, CDR3 protein, CDR3 DNA. A D gene is named only where the DNA matches it firmly. Only part of the rows carry a size: once, few, many, or a class if the clone is expanded.

TRBV7-8,NA,TRBD1,TRBJ1-4,CASSSGQADHEKLFF,TGTGCCAGCAGCTCGGGACAGGCTGATCATGAAAAACTGTTTTTT
TRBV25-1,NA,NA,TRBJ1-4,CASSELGKATPGKLFF,TGTGCCAGCAGTGAATTGGGCAAGGCAACCCCTGGAAAACTGTTTTTT
TRBV28,once,NA,TRBJ1-1,CASSGSGLGDTEAFF,TGTGCCAGCAGTGGATCAGGGTTAGGGGACACTGAAGCTTTCTTT
TRBV5-1,few,TRBD1,TRBJ2-7,CASRLEDRVYEQYF,TGCGCCAGCAGGCTCGAGGACAGGGTGTACGAGCAGTACTTC
TRBV7-3,NA,TRBD2,TRBJ2-7,CASSSGLAGGLFEQYF,TGTGCCAGCAGCTCGGGACTAGCGGGGGGGCTTTTCGAGCAGTACTTC
TRBV7-8,NA,TRBD2,TRBJ2-7,CASSLSLAGGRYEQYF,TGTGCCAGCAGCCTCTCACTAGCGGGGGGGCGGTACGAGCAGTACTTC
TRBV6-1,NA,NA,TRBJ2-2,CASISVGELFF,TGTGCCAGCATTAGCGTCGGGGAGCTGTTTTTT
TRBV7-2,NA,NA,TRBJ1-6,CASSTDRGGNSPLHF,TGTGCCAGCAGCACTGACCGGGGTGGTAATTCACCCCTCCACTTT
TRBV7-9,NA,TRBD1,TRBJ1-1,CASSLWGQGGRRTTEAFF,TGTGCCAGCAGCTTATGGGGACAGGGGGGAAGAAGGACGACTGAAGCTTTCTTT
TRBV27,NA,NA,TRBJ1-5,CASSEVVGQPQHF,TGTGCCAGCAGCGAGGTAGTAGGCCAGCCCCAGCATTTT